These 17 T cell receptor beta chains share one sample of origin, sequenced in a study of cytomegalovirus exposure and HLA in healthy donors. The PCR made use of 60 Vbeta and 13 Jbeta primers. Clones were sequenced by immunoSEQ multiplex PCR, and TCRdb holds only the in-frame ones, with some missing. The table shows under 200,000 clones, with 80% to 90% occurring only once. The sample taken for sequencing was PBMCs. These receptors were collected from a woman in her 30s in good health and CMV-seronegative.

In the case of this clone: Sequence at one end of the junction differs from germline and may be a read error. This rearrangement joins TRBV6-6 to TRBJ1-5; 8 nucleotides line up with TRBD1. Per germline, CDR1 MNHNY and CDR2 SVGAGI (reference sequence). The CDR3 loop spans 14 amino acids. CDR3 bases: TGTGCCAGCAGGTACTCGACAGGGGAGCAGCCCCAGCATTTT. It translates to CASRYSTGEQPQHF.

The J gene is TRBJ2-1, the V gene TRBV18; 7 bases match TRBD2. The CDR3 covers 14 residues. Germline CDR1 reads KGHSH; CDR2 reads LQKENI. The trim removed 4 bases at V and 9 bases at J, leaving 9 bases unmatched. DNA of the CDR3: TGTGCCAGCTCACAGCTAGCGGTACCCAGTGAGCAGTTCTTC. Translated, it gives CASSQLAVPSEQFF. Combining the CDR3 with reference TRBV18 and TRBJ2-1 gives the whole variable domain NAGVMQNPRHLVRRRGQEARLRCSPMKGHSHVYWYRQLPEEGLKFMVYLQKENIIDESGMPKERFSAEFPKEGPSILRIQQVVRGDSAAYFCASSQLAVPSEQFFGPGTRLTVL.

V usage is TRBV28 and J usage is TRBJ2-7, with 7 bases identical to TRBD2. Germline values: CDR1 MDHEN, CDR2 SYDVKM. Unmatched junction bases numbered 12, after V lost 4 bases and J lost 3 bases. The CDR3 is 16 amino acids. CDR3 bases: TGTGCCAGCAGTTCTCCCCGTGGGACTACTTACTACGAGCAGTACTTC. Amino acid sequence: CASSSPRGTTYYEQYF.

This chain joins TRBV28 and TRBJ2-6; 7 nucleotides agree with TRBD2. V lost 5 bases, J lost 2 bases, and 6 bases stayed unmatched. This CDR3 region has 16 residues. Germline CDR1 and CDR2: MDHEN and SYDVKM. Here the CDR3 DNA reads TGTGCCAGCAGTCCCCCGGGGGGAGCTGGGGCCAACGTCCTGACTTTC. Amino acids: CASSPPGGAGANVLTF. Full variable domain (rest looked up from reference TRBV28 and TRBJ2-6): DVKVTQSSRYLVKRTGEKVFLECVQDMDHENMFWYRQDPGLGLRLIYFSYDVKMKEKGDIPEGYSVSREKKERFSLILESASTNQTSMYLCASSPPGGAGANVLTFGAGSRLTVL.

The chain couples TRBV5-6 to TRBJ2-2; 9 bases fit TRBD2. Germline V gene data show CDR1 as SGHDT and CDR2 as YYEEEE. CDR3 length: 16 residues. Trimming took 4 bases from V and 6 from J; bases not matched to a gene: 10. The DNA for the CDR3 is TGTGCCAGCAGCGCCACCGCGGGGGGGTACGCCGGGGAGCTGTTTTTT. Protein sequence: CASSATAGGYAGELFF.

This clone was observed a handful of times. CDR3 protein: CASSDGRGGYTF. CDR3 nucleotides: TGTGCCAGCAGCGATGGAAGGGGTGGCTACACCTTC. This chain uses TRBV9 with TRBJ1-2, with TRBD1 as a possible D gene (5 bases). The CDR3 totals 12 residues. Trimming left V 3 bases short and J 7 bases short, with 10 bases between. Germline V gene lookup returns CDR1 SGDLS and CDR2 YYNGEE.

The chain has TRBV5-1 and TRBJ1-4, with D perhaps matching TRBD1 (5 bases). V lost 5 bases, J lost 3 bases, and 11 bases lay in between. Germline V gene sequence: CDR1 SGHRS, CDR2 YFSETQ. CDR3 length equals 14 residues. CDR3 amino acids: CASRETGSNEKLFF. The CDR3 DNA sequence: TGCGCCAGCAGGGAAACAGGATCTAATGAAAAACTGTTTTTT.

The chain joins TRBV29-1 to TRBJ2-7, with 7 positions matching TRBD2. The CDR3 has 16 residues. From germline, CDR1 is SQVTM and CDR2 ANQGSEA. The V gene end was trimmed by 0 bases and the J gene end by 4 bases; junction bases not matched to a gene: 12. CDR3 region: CSVEDARSGGEYEQYF. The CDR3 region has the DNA TGCAGCGTTGAAGACGCTCGATCGGGGGGAGAGTACGAGCAGTACTTC.

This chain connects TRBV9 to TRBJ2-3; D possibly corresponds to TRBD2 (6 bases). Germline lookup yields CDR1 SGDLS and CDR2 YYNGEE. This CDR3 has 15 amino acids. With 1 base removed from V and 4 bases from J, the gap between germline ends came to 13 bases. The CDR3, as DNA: TGTGCCAGCAGCGTACCGTCCGGGGGAGCAGATACGCAGTATTTT. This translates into CASSVPSGGADTQYF.

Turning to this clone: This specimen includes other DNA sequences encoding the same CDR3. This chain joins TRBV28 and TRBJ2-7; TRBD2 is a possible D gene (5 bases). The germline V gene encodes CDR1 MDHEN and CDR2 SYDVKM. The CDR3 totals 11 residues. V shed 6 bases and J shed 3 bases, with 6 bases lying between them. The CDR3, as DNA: TGTGCCAGCAGGGGAGACTACGAGCAGTACTTC. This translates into CASRGDYEQYF. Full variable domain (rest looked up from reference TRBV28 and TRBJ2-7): DVKVTQSSRYLVKRTGEKVFLECVQDMDHENMFWYRQDPGLGLRLIYFSYDVKMKEKGDIPEGYSVSREKKERFSLILESASTNQTSMYLCASRGDYEQYFGPGTRLTVT.

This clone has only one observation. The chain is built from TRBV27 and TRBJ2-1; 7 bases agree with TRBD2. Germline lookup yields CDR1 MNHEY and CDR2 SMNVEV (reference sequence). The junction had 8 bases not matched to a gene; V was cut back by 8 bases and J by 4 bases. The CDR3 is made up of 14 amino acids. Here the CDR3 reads CASVGAGIYNEQFF. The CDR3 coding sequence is TGTGCCAGCGTAGGAGCGGGGATATACAATGAGCAGTTCTTC.

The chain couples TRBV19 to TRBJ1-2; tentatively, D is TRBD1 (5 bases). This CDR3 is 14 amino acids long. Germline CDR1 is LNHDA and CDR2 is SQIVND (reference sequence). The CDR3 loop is CATPSGHLGGGYTF. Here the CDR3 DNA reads TGTGCAACCCCCTCAGGACACCTCGGGGGAGGCTACACCTTC.

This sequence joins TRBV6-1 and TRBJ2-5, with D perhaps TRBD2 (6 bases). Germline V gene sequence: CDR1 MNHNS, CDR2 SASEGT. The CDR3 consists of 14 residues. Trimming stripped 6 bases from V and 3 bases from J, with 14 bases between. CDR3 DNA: TGTGCCAGCAGGCGGGGACGCCCGGAAGAGACCCAGTACTTC. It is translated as CASRRGRPEETQYF.

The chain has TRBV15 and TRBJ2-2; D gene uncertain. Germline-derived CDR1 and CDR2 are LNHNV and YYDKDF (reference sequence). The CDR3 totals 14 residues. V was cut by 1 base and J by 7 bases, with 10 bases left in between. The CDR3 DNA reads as TGTGCCACCAGCAGAGGGGCGTCCATCGGGGAGCTGTTTTTT. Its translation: CATSRGASIGELFF.

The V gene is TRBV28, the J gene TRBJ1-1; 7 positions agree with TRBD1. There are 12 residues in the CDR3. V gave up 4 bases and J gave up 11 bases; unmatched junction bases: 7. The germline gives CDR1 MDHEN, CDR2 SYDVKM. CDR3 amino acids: CASSSQGKEAFF. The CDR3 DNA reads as TGTGCCAGCAGTTCACAGGGGAAGGAGGCTTTCTTT.

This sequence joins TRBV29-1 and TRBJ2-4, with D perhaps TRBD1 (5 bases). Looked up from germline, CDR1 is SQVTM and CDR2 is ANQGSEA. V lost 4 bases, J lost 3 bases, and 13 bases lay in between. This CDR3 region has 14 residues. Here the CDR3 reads CSVGTPLGKNIQYF. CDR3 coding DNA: TGCAGCGTTGGGACACCTTTAGGCAAAAACATTCAGTACTTC.

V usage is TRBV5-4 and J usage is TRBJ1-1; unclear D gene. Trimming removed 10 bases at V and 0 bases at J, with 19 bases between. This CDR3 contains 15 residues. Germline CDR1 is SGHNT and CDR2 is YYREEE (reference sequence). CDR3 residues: CAFQPQASMNTEAFF. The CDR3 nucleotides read TGTGCCTTCCAGCCCCAGGCCTCCATGAACACTGAAGCTTTCTTT.